These T cell receptor beta chains were read from a single sample in a study of T cells in Graves' hyperthyroidism and ophthalmopathy. TCRdb independently ran MiXCR on the multiplex PCR reads; one entry per CDR3 protein. The sample carries roughly 570,000 distinct CDR3 sequences, around 42% recorded once. Sequenced input: peripheral blood or thyroid tissue (not recorded which). Receptors were obtained from an adult woman with Graves' disease, either hyperthyroidism or ophthalmopathy (not recorded which). The CDR3 runs from the conserved cysteine through the conserved F or W. The D gene is left open where the match is weak. Clone size is stated in some rows and not others, as once, few, many or a class when expanded.

TRBV6-5,.,.,TRBJ1-1,TGTGCCAGCAGTTACTCGAGTACGAACACTGAAGCTTTCTTT,CASSYSSTNTEAFF
TRBV29-1,few,.,TRBJ2-3,TGCAGCGTTGTCCTAACCACAGATACGCAGTATTTT,CSVVLTTDTQYF
TRBV4-1,many,.,TRBJ2-5,TGCGCCAGCAGCCAAATTATGGCGAGCGGGCAAGAGACCCAGTACTTC,CASSQIMASGQETQYF
TRBV7-9,.,TRBD1,TRBJ2-7,TGTGCCAGCAGACAACAGGGGAGTCCCTCCGAGCAGTACTTC,CASRQQGSPSEQYF
TRBV7-2,many,TRBD1,TRBJ1-5,TGTGCCAGCGCCTTACAGGGGATGCGCAATCAGCCCCAGCATTTT,CASALQGMRNQPQHF
TRBV6-1,many,.,TRBJ1-3,TGTGCCAGCAGTGTCGACAATCTTTCTCCCATATATTTT,CASSVDNLSPIYF
TRBV6-5,few,TRBD2,TRBJ2-7,TGTGCCAGCAGTTATTCGCCGTTAGCGGGGTGGGGTGACGAGCAGTACTTC,CASSYSPLAGWGDEQYF
TRBV4-3,few,.,TRBJ1-6,TGCGCCAGCAGCCAACAGGCCCAGGCACCCCTCCACTTT,CASSQQAQAPLHF
TRBV12-3/TRBV12-4,many,.,TRBJ1-5,TGTGCCAGCAGTTCCCCGGGGGTCGGTAATCAGCCCCAGCATTTT,CASSSPGVGNQPQHF
TRBV11-3,.,.,TRBJ2-6,TGTGCCAGCAGCTTAGGCGGCTCTGAGGCCAACGTCCTGACTTTC,CASSLGGSEANVLTF
TRBV7-9,few,.,TRBJ1-4,TGTGCCAGCAGCCCCGGGGGAGGGGAAAAACTGTTTTTT,CASSPGGGEKLFF
TRBV7-8,.,.,TRBJ1-6,TGTGCCAGCAGCTTAGTGCAGGGGCAAGGTTCACCCCTCCACTTT,CASSLVQGQGSPLHF
TRBV6-6,many,TRBD1,TRBJ1-2,TGTGCCAGCAGCCCCGACAGGGCTGGCTACACCTTC,CASSPDRAGYTF
TRBV12-3/TRBV12-4,.,.,TRBJ1-5,TGTGCCAGCAGTAGCGGGGGGGCCCAGCATTTT,CASSSGGAQHF
TRBV7-9,many,TRBD1,TRBJ2-2,TGTGCCAGCAGCTTAAGGACAGGGTCCGGGGAGCTGTTTTTT,CASSLRTGSGELFF
TRBV12-3/TRBV12-4,many,.,TRBJ1-2,TGTGCCAGCAGTTCTTATGTGACGGGCTACACCTTC,CASSSYVTGYTF
TRBV12-3/TRBV12-4,.,.,TRBJ1-5,TGTGCCAGCAGCCGGACAAGTAGCAATCAGCCCCAGCATTTT,CASSRTSSNQPQHF
TRBV20-1,.,.,TRBJ1-2,TGCAGTGCTAGGTGGTTCCATACGTCGGCGGTTGGCTACACCTTC,CSARWFHTSAVGYTF
TRBV6-5,many,.,TRBJ1-5,TGTGCCAGCAGTCCGTGGACCGATCAGCCCCAGCATTTT,CASSPWTDQPQHF
TRBV28,.,TRBD1,TRBJ1-5,TGTGCCAGCAGTACTTCACAGGGGTGGAGCTTCGGCAATCAGCCCCAGCATTTT,CASSTSQGWSFGNQPQHF
TRBV29-1,.,.,TRBJ2-7,TGTGCCAGCAGTTTAGCGACTAGAAGCGAGCAGTACTTC,CASSLATRSEQYF
TRBV2,few,TRBD2,TRBJ2-7,TGTGCCAGCAGTGGCGGGATTGCGGGAGTAGCCTTC,CASSGGIAGVAF
TRBV20-1,once,.,TRBJ1-4,TGCAGTGCCAGCAGCCTAAAGGGACGGAGTGAAAAACTGTTTTTT,CSASSLKGRSEKLFF
TRBV19,many,.,TRBJ2-2,TGTGCCAGCCACATACACCCCACTGAACACGCGAACACCGGGGAGCTGTTTTTT,CASHIHPTEHANTGELFF
TRBV6-5,.,.,TRBJ1-1,TGTGCCAGCAGTTACCGAGAAGCTTTCTTT,CASSYREAFF
TRBV20-1,.,.,TRBJ1-2,TGCAGTGCTAGAGTCTACAGGGGCTACACCTTC,CSARVYRGYTF
TRBV20-1,few,.,TRBJ2-7,TGCAGTGCGACAGGAGAGAACTACGAGCAGTACTTC,CSATGENYEQYF
TRBV20-1,.,TRBD1,TRBJ2-7,TGCAGTTTAGGGGACAGCTCCTACGAGCAGTACTTC,CSLGDSSYEQYF
TRBV14,once,.,TRBJ2-7,TGTGCCAGCAGCCAAGTACGCCAGTTCGAGCAGTACTTC,CASSQVRQFEQYF
TRBV14,once,.,TRBJ2-7,TGTGCCAGCAGCCCTAGCAGGAGCGGCTACGAGCAGTACTTC,CASSPSRSGYEQYF
TRBV25-1,few,.,TRBJ2-2,TGTGCCAGCAGAGATCTTGCGGGGTTCACCGGGGAGCTGTTTTTT,CASRDLAGFTGELFF
TRBV7-9,.,.,TRBJ2-7,TGTGCCAGCAGTCCTGCTAGTCGGAGTGGCATCGGGGCATACGAGCAGTACTTC,CASSPASRSGIGAYEQYF
TRBV15,.,TRBD1,TRBJ2-7,TGTGCCACCAGCAGCCGAGACAGGGCCTCCTACGAGCAGTACTTC,CATSSRDRASYEQYF
TRBV29-1,many,.,TRBJ1-1,TGCAGCGTTATATTGGACACTGAAGCTTTCTTT,CSVILDTEAFF
TRBV14,.,.,TRBJ1-2,TGTGCCAGCAGCCAAGTACAGGGTCGGGCAGAGGACTACACCTTC,CASSQVQGRAEDYTF
TRBV7-2,.,.,TRBJ2-5,TGTGCCAGCAGCCTGGCTGGCGGACGGGGCGGGGAGACCCAGTACTTC,CASSLAGGRGGETQYF
TRBV20-1,.,.,TRBJ2-7,TGCAGTGCTGAGGGACAGCGGGAGTTCCACGAGCAGTACTTC,CSAEGQREFHEQYF
TRBV27,many,.,TRBJ2-5,TGTGCCAGCAGTTGGACGCCGGGACCCATACGAGAGACCCAGTACTTC,CASSWTPGPIRETQYF
TRBV10-3,.,.,TRBJ2-2,TGTGCCATCAGTGAGCGGGGGGCTAACACCGGGGAGCTGTTTTTT,CAISERGANTGELFF
TRBV20-1,.,TRBD1,TRBJ1-2,TGCAGTGCCACCGAAGGGGGCTTGGATGGCTACACCTTC,CSATEGGLDGYTF
TRBV4-1,many,.,TRBJ2-5,TGCGCCAGCAGCCGTCACAGGGATCTAGAGACCCAGTACTTC,CASSRHRDLETQYF
TRBV5-1,many,.,TRBJ2-2,TGCGCCAGCAGCTTGAACACAGGGTCTACCTGGTTCACCGGGGAGCTGTTTTTT,CASSLNTGSTWFTGELFF
TRBV20-1,many,TRBD1,TRBJ1-5,TGCAGTGCTCCCCATAGACAGGGGGCTGATCAGCCCCAGCATTTT,CSAPHRQGADQPQHF
TRBV2,many,.,TRBJ1-5,TGTGCCAGCAGTGAACTATATGGGGGCATCGTGAATCAGCCCCAGCATTTT,CASSELYGGIVNQPQHF
TRBV6-4,few,TRBD2,TRBJ2-5,TGTGCCAGCAGTGACTCGACGGGGGGTATGGCGACCCAGTACTTC,CASSDSTGGMATQYF
TRBV6-5,many,.,TRBJ2-7,TGTGCCAGCAGACTTACAGGGTTGGTCTCCTACGAGCAGTACTTC,CASRLTGLVSYEQYF
TRBV25-1,few,.,TRBJ1-1,TGTGCCAGCAGTGAATATTACAAGACAGGATTGAACACTGAAGCTTTCTTT,CASSEYYKTGLNTEAFF
TRBV28,few,.,TRBJ1-5,TGTGCCAGCATCTTACCCCCGACGGAGATCAATCAGCCCCAGCATTTT,CASILPPTEINQPQHF
TRBV10-3,.,.,TRBJ1-1,TGTGCTAGAGTTCGCGAGGCGGATGAAGCTTTCTTT,CARVREADEAFF